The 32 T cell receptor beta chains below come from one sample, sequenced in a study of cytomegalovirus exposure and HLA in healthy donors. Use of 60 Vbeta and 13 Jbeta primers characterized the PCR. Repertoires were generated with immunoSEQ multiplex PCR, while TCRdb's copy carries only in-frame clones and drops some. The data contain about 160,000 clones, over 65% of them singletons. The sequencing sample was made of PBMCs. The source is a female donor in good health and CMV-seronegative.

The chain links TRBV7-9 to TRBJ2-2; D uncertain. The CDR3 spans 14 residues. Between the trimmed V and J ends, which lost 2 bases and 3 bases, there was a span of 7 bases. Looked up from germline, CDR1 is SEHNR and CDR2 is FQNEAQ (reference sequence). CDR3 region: CASSLLEYTGELFF. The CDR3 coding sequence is TGTGCCAGCAGCTTACTGGAGTACACCGGGGAGCTGTTTTTT.

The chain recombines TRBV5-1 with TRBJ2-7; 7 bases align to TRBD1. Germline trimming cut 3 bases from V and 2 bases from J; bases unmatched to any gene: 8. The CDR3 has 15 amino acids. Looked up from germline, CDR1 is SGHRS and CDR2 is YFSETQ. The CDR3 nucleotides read TGCGCCAGCAGCTCGACCGGGACAGTAGCCTACGAGCAGTACTTC. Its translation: CASSSTGTVAYEQYF. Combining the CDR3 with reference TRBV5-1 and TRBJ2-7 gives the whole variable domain KAGVTQTPRYLIKTRGQQVTLSCSPISGHRSVSWYQQTPGQGLQFLFEYFSETQRNKGNFPGRFSGRQFSNSRSEMNVSTLELGDSALYLCASSSTGTVAYEQYFGPGTRLTVT.

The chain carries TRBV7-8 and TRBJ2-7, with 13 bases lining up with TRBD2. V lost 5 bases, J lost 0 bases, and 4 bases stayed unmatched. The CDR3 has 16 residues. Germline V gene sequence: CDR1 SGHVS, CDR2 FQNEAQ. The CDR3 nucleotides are TGTGCCAGCAGCCCTGGGACTAGCGGGGACTCCTACGAGCAGTACTTC. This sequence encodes CASSPGTSGDSYEQYF.

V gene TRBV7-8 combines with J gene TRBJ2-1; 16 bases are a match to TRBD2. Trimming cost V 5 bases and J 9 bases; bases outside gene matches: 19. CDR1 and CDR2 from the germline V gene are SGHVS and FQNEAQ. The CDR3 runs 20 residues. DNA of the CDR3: TGTGCCAGCAGCGGAAACAGCAGGTCTGGGACTAGCGGGAGGGCCGGTGAGCAGTTCTTC. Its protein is CASSGNSRSGTSGRAGEQFF.

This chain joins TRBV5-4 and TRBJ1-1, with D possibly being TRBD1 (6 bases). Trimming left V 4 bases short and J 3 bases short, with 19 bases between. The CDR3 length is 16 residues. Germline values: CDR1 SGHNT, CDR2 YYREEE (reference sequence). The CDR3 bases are TGTGCCAGCAGCGGTGACGGGGGGCGCGTCGACACTGAAGCTTTCTTT. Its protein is CASSGDGGRVDTEAFF.

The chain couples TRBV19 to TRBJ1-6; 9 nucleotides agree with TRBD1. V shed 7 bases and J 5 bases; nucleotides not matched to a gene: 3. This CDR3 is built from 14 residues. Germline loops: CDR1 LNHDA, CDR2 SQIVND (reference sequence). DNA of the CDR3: TGTGCCAGTAAAAGGGACAGGGATAATTCACCCCTCCACTTT. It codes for CASKRDRDNSPLHF.

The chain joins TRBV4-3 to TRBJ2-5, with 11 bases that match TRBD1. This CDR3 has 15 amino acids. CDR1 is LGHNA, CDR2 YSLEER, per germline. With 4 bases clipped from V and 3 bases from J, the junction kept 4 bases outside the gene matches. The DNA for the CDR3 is TGCGCCAGCAGCCGGGACAGGGGGGTCGAAGAGACCCAGTACTTC. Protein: CASSRDRGVEETQYF.

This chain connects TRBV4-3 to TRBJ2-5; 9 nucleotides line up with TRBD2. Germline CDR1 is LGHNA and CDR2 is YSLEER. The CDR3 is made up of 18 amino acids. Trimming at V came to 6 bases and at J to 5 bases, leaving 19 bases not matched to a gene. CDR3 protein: CASRRLAGGPHTVETQYF. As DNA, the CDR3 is TGCGCCAGCAGGAGGTTGGCGGGGGGGCCCCATACTGTGGAGACCCAGTACTTC.

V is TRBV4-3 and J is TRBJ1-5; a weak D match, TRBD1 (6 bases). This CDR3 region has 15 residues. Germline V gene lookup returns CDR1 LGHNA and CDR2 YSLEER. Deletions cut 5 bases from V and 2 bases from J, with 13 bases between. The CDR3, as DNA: TGCGCCAGCAGCAGGGAGGGGGGGGGCAATCAGCCCCAGCATTTT. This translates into CASSREGGGNQPQHF.

CDR3 sequence: CASSEVGRRIHF. The CDR3 nucleotides are TGTGCCAGCAGTGAGGTGGGGCGCAGAATCCACTTT. The rearrangement joins TRBV2 to TRBJ1-6; perhaps TRBD1 as D (5 bases). Germline CDR1 and CDR2: SNHLY and FYNNEI. CDR3 size: 12 residues. The germline V and J ends were trimmed by 3 bases and 17 bases, with 14 bases remaining between them.

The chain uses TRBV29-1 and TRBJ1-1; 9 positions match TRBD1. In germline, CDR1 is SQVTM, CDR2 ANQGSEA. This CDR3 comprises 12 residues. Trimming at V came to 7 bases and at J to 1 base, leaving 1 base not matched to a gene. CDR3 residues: CSADRGNTEAFF. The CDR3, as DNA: TGCAGCGCGGACAGGGGGAACACTGAAGCTTTCTTT.

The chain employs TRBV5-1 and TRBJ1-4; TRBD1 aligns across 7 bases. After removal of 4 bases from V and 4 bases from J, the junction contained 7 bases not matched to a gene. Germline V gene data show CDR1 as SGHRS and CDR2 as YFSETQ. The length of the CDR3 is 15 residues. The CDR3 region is CASSRTGDVNEKLFF. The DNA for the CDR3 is TGCGCCAGCAGCCGCACAGGGGATGTTAATGAAAAACTGTTTTTT.

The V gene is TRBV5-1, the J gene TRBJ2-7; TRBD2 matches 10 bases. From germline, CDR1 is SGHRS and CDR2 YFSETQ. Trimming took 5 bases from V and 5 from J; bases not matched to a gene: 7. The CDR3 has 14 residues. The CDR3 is CASRASGSFHEQYF. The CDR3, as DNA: TGCGCCAGCAGGGCTAGCGGGAGTTTCCACGAGCAGTACTTC.

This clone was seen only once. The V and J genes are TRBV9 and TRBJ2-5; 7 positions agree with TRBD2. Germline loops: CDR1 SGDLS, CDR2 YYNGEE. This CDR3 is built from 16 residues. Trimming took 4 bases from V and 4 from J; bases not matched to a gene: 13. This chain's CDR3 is CASSPSNGGKAETQYF. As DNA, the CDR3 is TGTGCCAGCAGCCCAAGCAACGGGGGGAAGGCAGAGACCCAGTACTTC.

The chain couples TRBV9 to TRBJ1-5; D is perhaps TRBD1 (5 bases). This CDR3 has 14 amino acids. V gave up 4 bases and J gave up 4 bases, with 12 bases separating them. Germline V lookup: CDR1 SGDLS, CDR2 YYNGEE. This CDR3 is CASSKGVSNQPQHF. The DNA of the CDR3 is TGTGCCAGCAGCAAAGGGGTGTCAAATCAGCCCCAGCATTTT.

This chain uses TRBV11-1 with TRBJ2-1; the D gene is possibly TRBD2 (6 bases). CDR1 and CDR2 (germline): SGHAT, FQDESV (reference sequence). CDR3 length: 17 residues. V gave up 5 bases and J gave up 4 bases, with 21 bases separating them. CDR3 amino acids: CASSPGRGGSGYNEQFF. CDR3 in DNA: TGTGCCAGCAGCCCCGGCCGGGGTGGTAGCGGATACAATGAGCAGTTCTTC.

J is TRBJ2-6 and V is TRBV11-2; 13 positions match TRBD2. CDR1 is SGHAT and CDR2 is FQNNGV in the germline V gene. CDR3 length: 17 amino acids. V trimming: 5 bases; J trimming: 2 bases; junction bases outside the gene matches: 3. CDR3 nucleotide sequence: TGTGCCAGCAGCCCGGGGACTAGCGGGACTGGGGCCAACGTCCTGACTTTC. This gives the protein CASSPGTSGTGANVLTF.

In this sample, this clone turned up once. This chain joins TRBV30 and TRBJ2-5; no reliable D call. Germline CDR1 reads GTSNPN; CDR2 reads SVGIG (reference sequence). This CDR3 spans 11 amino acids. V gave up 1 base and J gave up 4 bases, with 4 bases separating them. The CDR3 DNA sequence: TGTGCCTGGAGTGGTCGAGAGACCCAGTACTTC. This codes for CAWSGRETQYF.

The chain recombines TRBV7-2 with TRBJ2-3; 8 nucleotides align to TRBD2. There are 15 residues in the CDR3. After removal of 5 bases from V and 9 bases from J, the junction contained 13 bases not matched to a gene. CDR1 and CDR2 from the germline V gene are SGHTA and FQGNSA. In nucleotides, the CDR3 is TGTGCCAGCAGCCGGCCGACTAGCCGGGGGGGGACGCAGTATTTT. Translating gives CASSRPTSRGGTQYF.

For the CDR3, the DNA is TGTGCCAGCAGCCAAGGGACAGCAGAAGCTTTCTTT. This codes for CASSQGTAEAFF. This chain links TRBV4-2 with TRBJ1-1; maybe TRBD1 (6 bases). The CDR3 is 12 residues long. V lost 1 base and J 8 bases, leaving 8 bases between the germline ends. Germline CDR1 reads LGHNA; CDR2 reads YNFKEQ.

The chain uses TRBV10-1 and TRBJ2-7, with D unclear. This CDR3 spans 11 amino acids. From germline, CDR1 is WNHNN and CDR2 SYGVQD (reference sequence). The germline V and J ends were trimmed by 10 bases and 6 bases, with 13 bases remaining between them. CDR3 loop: CAINSEVEQYF. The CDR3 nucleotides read TGCGCCATTAACTCCGAAGTCGAGCAGTACTTC.

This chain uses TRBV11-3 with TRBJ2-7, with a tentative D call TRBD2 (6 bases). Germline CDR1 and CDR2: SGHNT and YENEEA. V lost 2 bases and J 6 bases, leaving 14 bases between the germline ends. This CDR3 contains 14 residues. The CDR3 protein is CASSLQGGLGEQYF. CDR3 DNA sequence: TGTGCCAGCAGCTTACAGGGAGGCCTGGGCGAGCAGTACTTC.

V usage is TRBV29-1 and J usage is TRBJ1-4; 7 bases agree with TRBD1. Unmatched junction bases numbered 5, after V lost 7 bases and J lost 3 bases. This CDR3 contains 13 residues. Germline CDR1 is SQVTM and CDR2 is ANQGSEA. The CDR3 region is CSGNRGPNEKLFF. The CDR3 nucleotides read TGCAGCGGGAACAGGGGACCTAATGAAAAACTGTTTTTT.

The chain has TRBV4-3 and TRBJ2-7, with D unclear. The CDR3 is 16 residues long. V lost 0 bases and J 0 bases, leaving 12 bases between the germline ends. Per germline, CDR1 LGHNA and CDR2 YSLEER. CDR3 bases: TGCGCCAGCAGCCAAGATGAGGCACCCACCTCCTACGAGCAGTACTTC. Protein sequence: CASSQDEAPTSYEQYF.

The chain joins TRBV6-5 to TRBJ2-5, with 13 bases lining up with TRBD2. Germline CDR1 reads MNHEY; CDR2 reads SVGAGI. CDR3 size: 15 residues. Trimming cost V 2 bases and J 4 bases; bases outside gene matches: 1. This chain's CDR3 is CASSYTSGRGETQYF. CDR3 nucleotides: TGTGCCAGCAGTTACACTAGCGGGAGGGGAGAGACCCAGTACTTC.

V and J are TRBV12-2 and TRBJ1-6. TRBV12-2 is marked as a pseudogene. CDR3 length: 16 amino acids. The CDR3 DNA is TGTGCAAGTCGCTACCTACTAGCTTTCCATAATTCACCCCTCCACTTT. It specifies CASRYLLAFHNSPLHF.

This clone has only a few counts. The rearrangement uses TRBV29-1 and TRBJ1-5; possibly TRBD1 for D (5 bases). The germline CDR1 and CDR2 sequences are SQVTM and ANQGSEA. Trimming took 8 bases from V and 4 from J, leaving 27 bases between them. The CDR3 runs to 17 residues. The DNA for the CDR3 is TGCAGCCCCCCCCAAGGCCGCGGGACGGCGGTTAATCAGCCCCAGCATTTT. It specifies CSPPQGRGTAVNQPQHF.

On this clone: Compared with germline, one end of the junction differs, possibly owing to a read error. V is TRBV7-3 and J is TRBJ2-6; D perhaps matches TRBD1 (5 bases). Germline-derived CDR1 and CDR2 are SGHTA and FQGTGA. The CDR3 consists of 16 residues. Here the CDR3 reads CASSSLLGSGANGLTF. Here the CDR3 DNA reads TGTGCCAGCAGCTCCCTACTGGGGTCTGGGGCCAACGGCCTGACTTTC.

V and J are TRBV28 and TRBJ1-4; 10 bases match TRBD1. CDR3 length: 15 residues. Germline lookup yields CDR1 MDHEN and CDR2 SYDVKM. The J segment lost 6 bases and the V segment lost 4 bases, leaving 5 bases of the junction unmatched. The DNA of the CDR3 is TGTGCCAGCAGTTCCTCCGGGACAGGGGATGAAAAACTGTTTTTT. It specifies CASSSSGTGDEKLFF.

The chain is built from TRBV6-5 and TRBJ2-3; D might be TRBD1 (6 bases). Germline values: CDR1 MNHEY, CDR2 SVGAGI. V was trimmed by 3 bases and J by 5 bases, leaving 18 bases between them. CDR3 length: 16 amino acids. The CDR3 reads CASSYWGRKTKDTQYF. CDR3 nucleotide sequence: TGTGCCAGCAGTTATTGGGGGCGCAAAACCAAAGATACGCAGTATTTT.

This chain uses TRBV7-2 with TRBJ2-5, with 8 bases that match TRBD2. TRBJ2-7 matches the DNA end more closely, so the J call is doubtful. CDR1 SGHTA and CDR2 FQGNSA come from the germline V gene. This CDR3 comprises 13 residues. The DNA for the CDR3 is TGTGCCAGCAGGGGCGGGGGGCCCTACGAGCAGTACTTC. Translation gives CASRGGGPYEQYF.

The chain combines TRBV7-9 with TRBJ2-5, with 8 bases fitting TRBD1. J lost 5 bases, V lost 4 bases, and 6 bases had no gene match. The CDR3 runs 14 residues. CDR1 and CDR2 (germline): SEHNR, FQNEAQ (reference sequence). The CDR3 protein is CASSSGGAEETQYF. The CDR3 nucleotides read TGTGCCAGCAGCTCAGGGGGCGCGGAGGAGACCCAGTACTTC.